This TCR beta chain was recorded in a study of early T cells in non-severe SARS-CoV-2 infection. Study results and limitations: A preference for anti-spike CD8 responses marked VDJdb matching, which missed private and CD4 specificities.

CDR1 and CDR2 (germline): SGHAT, FQNNGV. The V segment lost 2 bases and the J segment 7 bases; nucleotides outside the gene matches: 5. CDR3 length equals 16 residues. Only a few counts were recorded for this clonotype. Its antigen is unknown. Unique molecular identifier tags were affixed to discrete cDNA molecules. TCRdb recomputed calls from the 5' RACE reads with MiXCR, one row per CDR3 protein. Altogether some 120,000 distinct CDR3 sequences are present, about 15% being singletons, with the ten largest covering 20% to 25%. The V call is TRBV11-2, the J call TRBJ2-1; TRBD2 matches 13 bases. The sequencing sample was made of whole blood. The TCR comes from an adult who was a healthcare worker with PCR-confirmed SARS-CoV-2 infection or an uninfected control (not recorded which). This CDR3 is CASSLPGLAGVNEQFF. CDR3 coding DNA: TGTGCCAGCAGCTTACCTGGACTAGCGGGGGTAAATGAGCAGTTCTTC.